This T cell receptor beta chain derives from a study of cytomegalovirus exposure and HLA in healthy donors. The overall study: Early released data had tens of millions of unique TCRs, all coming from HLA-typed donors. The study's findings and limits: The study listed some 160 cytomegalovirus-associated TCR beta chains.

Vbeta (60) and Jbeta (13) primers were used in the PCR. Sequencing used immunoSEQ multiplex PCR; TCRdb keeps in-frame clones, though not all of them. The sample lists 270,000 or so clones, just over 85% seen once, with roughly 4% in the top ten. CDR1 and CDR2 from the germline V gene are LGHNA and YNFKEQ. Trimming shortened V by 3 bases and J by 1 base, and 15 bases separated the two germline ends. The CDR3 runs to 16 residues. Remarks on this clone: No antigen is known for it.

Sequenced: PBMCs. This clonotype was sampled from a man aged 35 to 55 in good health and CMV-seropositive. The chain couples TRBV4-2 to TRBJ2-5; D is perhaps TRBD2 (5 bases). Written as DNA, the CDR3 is TGTGCCAGCAGCCACTCCTCGGGCGCGGGCCAAGAGACCCAGTACTTC. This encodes CASSHSSGAGQETQYF.